This TCR beta chain was sequenced during a study of blood T cell repertoires in COVID-19. Study as a whole: Samples came from the United States, Italy and Spain, spanning acute and convalescent COVID-19. T cells, B-cell-depleted T cells, or PBMCs supplied cDNA or gDNA.

The V end was cut by 3 bases, the J end by 10 bases, with 16 bases between. The CDR3 totals 14 residues. CDR1 SGDLS and CDR2 YYNGEE come from the germline V gene. Original processing notes: Amplified reference gene primers provided the basis for estimating nucleated cell counts. Profiled with immunoSEQ multiplex PCR; TCRdb holds only in-frame clones, not every one. V and J calls and clone size come straight from that table; D and trimming were deduced from the DNA. Of around 340,000 clones listed, around four fifths are singletons. V is TRBV9 and J is TRBJ2-2; no clear D gene. The receptor's source is a man aged 30-40 years with active or convalescent COVID-19. Sequenced: peripheral blood. CDR3 region: CASSANVWLEELFF. As DNA, the CDR3 is TGTGCCAGCAGCGCCAATGTGTGGTTAGAGGAGCTGTTTTTT. Combining the CDR3 with reference TRBV9 and TRBJ2-2 gives the whole variable domain DSGVTQTPKHLITATGQRVTLRCSPRSGDLSVYWYQQSLDQGLQFLIQYYNGEERAKGNILERFSAQQFPDLHSELNLSSLELGDSALYFCASSANVWLEELFFGEGSRLTVL.